This T cell receptor (beta chain) was identified in a study of T cells in Graves' hyperthyroidism and ophthalmopathy. The sample holds many counts of this clonotype. As yet, its antigen is unknown. Researchers amplified the TCR beta CDR3 regions from RNA transcripts. TCR CDR3 underwent first-round RT-PCR with the HTBI primer set. Via MiXCR, TCRdb re-called the multiplex PCR reads, giving one row per CDR3 protein. The data contain fewer than 400,000 distinct CDR3 sequences, approximately 15% of them seen just once; the ten biggest clones take up around 34%. Study-level findings and limits: In the analysis, a 13 V-J model separated ophthalmopathy from stable hyperthyroidism. Among thyroid clonotypes expanded above 0.001, most also appeared in blood.

The CDR3 runs 17 residues. V lost 1 base and J 0 bases, leaving 13 bases between the germline ends. The germline V gene has CDR1 LGHDT and CDR2 YNNKEL (reference sequence). This receptor was identified in a man aged 25 to 45 with Graves' hyperthyroidism. This chain connects TRBV3-1 to TRBJ1-3; D not resolved. Sample: blood. The CDR3 nucleotides read TGTGCCAGCAGCCAAGGGGTCAGCCGGGTCTCTGGAAACACCATATATTTT. Translation gives CASSQGVSRVSGNTIYF.